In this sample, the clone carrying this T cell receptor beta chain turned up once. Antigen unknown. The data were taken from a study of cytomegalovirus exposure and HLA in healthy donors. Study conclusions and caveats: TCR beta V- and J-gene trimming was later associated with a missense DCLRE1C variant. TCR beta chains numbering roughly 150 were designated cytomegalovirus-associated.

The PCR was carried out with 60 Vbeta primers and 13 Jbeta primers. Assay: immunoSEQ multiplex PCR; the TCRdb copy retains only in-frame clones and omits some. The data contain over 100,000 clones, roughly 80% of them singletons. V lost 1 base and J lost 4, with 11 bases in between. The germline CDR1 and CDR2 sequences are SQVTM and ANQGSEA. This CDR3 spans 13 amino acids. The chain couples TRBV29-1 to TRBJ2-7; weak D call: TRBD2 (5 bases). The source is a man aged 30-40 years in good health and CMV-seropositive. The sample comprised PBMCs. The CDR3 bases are TGCAGCGTTGAAGGCAGACTAAATTACGAGCAGTACGTC. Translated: CSVEGRLNYEQYV.